This T cell receptor (beta chain) was recovered during a study of blood T cell repertoires in COVID-19. The overall study: PBMCs, B-cell-depleted T cells, or T cells were the source of the cDNA or gDNA that made up the material.

Libraries were prepared by immunoSEQ multiplex PCR; TCRdb keeps only in-frame clonotypes and omits some of them. The table records approximately 270,000 clones, 70% to 85% of them present only once. The CDR3 has 16 residues. V was pared by 1 base and J by 7 bases, with 7 bases of the junction left unmatched. Germline assignment: CDR1 LGHDT and CDR2 YNNKEL (reference sequence). Source material: peripheral blood. This clonotype was obtained from a human donor with COVID-19, enrolled during active disease. The donor label of this sample is uncertain. J is TRBJ1-6 and V is TRBV3-1 (or the pseudogene TRBV3-2); the match to TRBD1 covers 7 bases. Here the CDR3 DNA reads TGTGCCAGCAGCCAAGCGTTACAGGGGCGGAATTCACCCCTCCACTTT. This sequence encodes CASSQALQGRNSPLHF.